This T cell receptor (beta chain) was observed in a study of tumor and adjacent non-tumor tissue in lung cancer. Study at large: On average, productive TCRbeta reads reached about 4.4 million per sample.

TCRbeta libraries were built with three rounds of nested PCR, modified from ARM-PCR. MiXCR was run by TCRdb on the multiplex PCR reads, yielding one entry per CDR3 protein. The table lists tens of thousands of distinct CDR3 sequences, around 78% of them singletons. As for this clonotype: A much larger clone sits a single nucleotide away, making a read error possible.

V lost 0 bases, J lost 4 bases, and 13 bases lay in between. Germline CDR1 SGHRS, CDR2 YFSETQ. This CDR3 has 15 residues. RNA was extracted from bulk tissue without any cell sorting. Chemotherapy-naive patients with new lung cancer underwent thoracic surgery in China, August–late 2014. The sample comprised lung tumor tissue. This chain connects TRBV5-1 to TRBJ1-2; a possible D gene is TRBD1 (5 bases). This TCR came from a man aged 55 to 70 with non-small cell lung cancer. CDR3 in DNA: TGCGCCAGCAGCTTGGACGCAGGGAGTAGCTATGGCTACACCTTC. Translation: CASSLDAGSSYGYTF.